These 4 T cell receptor beta chains were sequenced from one sample in a study of shared clonotypes between healthy human individuals. Repertoires were generated with immunoSEQ multiplex PCR, while TCRdb's copy carries only in-frame clones and drops some. The table has millions of clones, over 85% seen once; the top ten hold roughly 0.13%. Sequencing was done on a sample of naive CD4+ T cells sorted from blood. Subset noted: CD45RA+ positively selected. Source of these receptors: a young man in good health.

V and J are TRBV11-2 and TRBJ2-1, with D perhaps matching TRBD2 (6 bases). The CDR3 is made up of 13 amino acids. The V end was cut by 1 base, the J end by 10 bases, with 11 bases between. Germline assignment: CDR1 SGHAT and CDR2 FQNNGV. CDR3 protein: CASSLGRDWEQFF. The CDR3 DNA is TGTGCCAGCAGCTTAGGACGGGACTGGGAGCAGTTCTTC. Full variable domain (missing parts from reference TRBV11-2 and TRBJ2-1): EAGVAQSPRYKIIEKRQSVAFWCNPISGHATLYWYQQILGQGPKLLIQFQNNGVVDDSQLPKDRFSAERLKGVDSTLKIQPAKLEDSAVYLCASSLGRDWEQFFGPGTRLTVL.

This rearrangement joins TRBV18 to TRBJ1-3; unclear D gene. This CDR3 spans 15 amino acids. Trimming stripped 2 bases from V and 0 bases from J, with 8 bases between. Germline V lookup: CDR1 KGHSH, CDR2 LQKENI. This chain's CDR3 is CASSPERNSGNTIYF. The CDR3 region has the DNA TGTGCCAGCTCACCAGAACGGAACTCTGGAAACACCATATATTTT.

The rearrangement uses TRBV5-1 and TRBJ2-7, with D hard to call. The V and J ends lost 0 bases and 1 base respectively, with 11 bases between them. The length of the CDR3 is 15 residues. Germline V CDR1 and CDR2: SGHRS, YFSETQ. This chain's CDR3 is CASSLGLTPSYEQYF. CDR3 nucleotide sequence: TGCGCCAGCAGCTTGGGGCTCACACCTTCCTACGAGCAGTACTTC.

This clone was recorded a few times. This rearrangement joins TRBV5-1 to TRBJ2-7; D unclear. Trimming removed 0 bases from V and 4 bases from J, with 11 bases in between. Germline assignment: CDR1 SGHRS and CDR2 YFSETQ. The CDR3 covers 14 residues. The CDR3 DNA is TGCGCCAGCAGCTTGGCGGCGTCGAGGTACGAGCAGTACTTC. Encoded protein: CASSLAASRYEQYF. The whole variable domain, filled in from reference TRBV5-1 and TRBJ2-7, reads KAGVTQTPRYLIKTRGQQVTLSCSPISGHRSVSWYQQTPGQGLQFLFEYFSETQRNKGNFPGRFSGRQFSNSRSEMNVSTLELGDSALYLCASSLAASRYEQYFGPGTRLTVT.